These T cell receptor beta chains were read from a single sample in a study of blood T cell repertoires in COVID-19. Clones were sequenced by immunoSEQ multiplex PCR, and TCRdb holds only the in-frame ones, with some missing. The sample consists of 200,000 to 300,000 clones, 84% of them appearing once. Sequences were obtained from peripheral blood. The origin of the receptors is a man aged 60 to 69 with acute or convalescent COVID-19. The CDR3 runs from the conserved cysteine through the conserved F or W. A D gene is named only where the DNA matches it firmly. The size field is filled for only some rows; it gives once, few, many or a size class.

TRBV24-1	-	-	TRBJ2-1	CATSASWSSYNEQFF	TGTGCCACCAGTGCTAGCTGGAGCTCCTACAATGAGCAGTTCTTC
TRBV11-2	-	TRBD1	TRBJ1-4	CASSPGQGLEKLFF	TGTGCCAGCAGCCCGGGACAGGGGCTTGAAAAACTGTTTTTT
TRBV7-2	-	TRBD2	TRBJ2-7	CASSLGLAGVGEQYF	TGTGCCAGCAGCTTAGGGCTAGCGGGAGTGGGCGAGCAGTACTTC
TRBV5-4	-	TRBD2	TRBJ2-3	CASTLAGGSTDTQYF	TGTGCCAGCACCCTAGCGGGAGGCAGCACAGATACGCAGTATTTT
TRBV6-5	-	TRBD1	TRBJ2-2	CASSGQGGNTGELFF	TGTGCCAGCAGCGGACAGGGGGGAAACACCGGGGAGCTGTTTTTT
TRBV6-2/TRBV6-3	-	TRBD1	TRBJ1-5	CASSSWTGYQPQHF	TGTGCCAGCAGTTCCTGGACAGGATATCAGCCCCAGCATTTT
TRBV28	-	TRBD1	TRBJ2-7	CASSWALDTGGEQYF	TGTGCCAGCAGCTGGGCCCTCGACACAGGGGGCGAGCAGTACTTC
TRBV3-1/TRBV3-2	once	TRBD1	TRBJ1-5	CASSQTNRGTGQPQHF	TGTGCCAGCAGCCAAACCAACAGGGGTACTGGGCAGCCCCAGCATTTT
TRBV5-8	once	TRBD1	TRBJ1-2	CASSSGQPSGGYTF	TGTGCCAGCAGCTCGGGACAGCCATCGGGTGGCTACACCTTC
TRBV3-1/TRBV3-2	once	TRBD1	TRBJ2-4	CASSQQDRVKNIQYF	TGTGCCAGCAGCCAGCAGGACAGGGTCAAAAACATTCAGTACTTC
TRBV24-1	-	-	TRBJ2-1	CATSDPGGPGNEQFF	TGTGCCACCAGTGACCCCGGGGGGCCGGGTAATGAGCAGTTCTTC